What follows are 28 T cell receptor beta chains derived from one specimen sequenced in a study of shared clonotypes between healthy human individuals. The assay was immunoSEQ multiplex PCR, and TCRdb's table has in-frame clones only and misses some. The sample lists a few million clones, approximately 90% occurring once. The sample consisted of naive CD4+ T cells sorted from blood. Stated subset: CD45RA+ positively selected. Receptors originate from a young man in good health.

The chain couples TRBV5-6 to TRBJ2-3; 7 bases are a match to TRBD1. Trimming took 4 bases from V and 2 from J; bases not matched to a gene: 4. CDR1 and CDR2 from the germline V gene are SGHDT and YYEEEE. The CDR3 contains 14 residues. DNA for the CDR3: TGTGCCAGCAGCAAAGGACAGGTCACAGATACGCAGTATTTT. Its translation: CASSKGQVTDTQYF.

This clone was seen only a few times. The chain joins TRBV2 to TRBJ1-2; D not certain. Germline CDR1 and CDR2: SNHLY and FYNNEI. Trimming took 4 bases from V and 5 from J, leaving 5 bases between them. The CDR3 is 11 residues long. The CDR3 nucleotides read TGTGCCAGCAGTGTCGGGTATGGCTACACCTTC. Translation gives CASSVGYGYTF.

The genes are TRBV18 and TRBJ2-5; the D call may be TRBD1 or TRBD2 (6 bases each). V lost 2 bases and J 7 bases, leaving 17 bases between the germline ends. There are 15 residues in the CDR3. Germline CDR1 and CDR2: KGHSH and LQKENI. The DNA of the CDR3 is TGTGCCAGCTCACCAAATCCGGGGGCACCCGGGACCCAGTACTTC. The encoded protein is CASSPNPGAPGTQYF.

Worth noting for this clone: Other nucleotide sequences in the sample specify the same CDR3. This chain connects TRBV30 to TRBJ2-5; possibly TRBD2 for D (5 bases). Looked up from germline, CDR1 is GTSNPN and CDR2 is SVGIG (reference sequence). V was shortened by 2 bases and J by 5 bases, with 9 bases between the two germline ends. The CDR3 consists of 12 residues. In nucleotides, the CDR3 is TGTGCCTGGAGTCCGGGCGGGGAGACCCAGTACTTC. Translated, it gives CAWSPGGETQYF.

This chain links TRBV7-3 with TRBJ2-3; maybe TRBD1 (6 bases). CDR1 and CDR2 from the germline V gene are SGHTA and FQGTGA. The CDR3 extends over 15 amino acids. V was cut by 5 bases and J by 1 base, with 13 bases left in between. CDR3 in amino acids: CASSPARTGTDTQYF. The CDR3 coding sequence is TGTGCCAGCAGCCCCGCCCGGACAGGCACAGATACGCAGTATTTT.

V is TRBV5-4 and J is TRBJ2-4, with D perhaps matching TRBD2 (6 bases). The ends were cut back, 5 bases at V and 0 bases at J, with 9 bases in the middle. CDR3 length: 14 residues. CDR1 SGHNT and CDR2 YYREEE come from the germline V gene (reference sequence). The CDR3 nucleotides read TGTGCCAGCAGGCCTAGCGTAGCCAAAAACATTCAGTACTTC. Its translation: CASRPSVAKNIQYF.

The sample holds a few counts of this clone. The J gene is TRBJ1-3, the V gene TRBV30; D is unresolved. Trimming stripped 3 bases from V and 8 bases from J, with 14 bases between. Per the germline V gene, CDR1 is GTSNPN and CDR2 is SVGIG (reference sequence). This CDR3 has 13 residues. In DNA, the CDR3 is TGTGCCTGGAGGACCCTCAATCAGGACACCATATATTTT. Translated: CAWRTLNQDTIYF.

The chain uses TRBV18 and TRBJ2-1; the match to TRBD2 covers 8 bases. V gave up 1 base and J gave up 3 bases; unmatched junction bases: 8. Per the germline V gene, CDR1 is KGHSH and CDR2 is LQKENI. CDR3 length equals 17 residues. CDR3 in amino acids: CASSPRPAGGHYNEQFF. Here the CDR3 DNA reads TGTGCCAGCTCACCACGACCTGCGGGGGGTCACTACAATGAGCAGTTCTTC.

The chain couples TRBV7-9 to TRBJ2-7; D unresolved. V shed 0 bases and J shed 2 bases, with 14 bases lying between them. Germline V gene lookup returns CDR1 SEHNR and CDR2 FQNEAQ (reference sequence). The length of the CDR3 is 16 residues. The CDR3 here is CASSLARSNIPYEQYF. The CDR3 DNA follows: TGTGCCAGCAGCTTAGCGCGCTCAAACATCCCCTACGAGCAGTACTTC.

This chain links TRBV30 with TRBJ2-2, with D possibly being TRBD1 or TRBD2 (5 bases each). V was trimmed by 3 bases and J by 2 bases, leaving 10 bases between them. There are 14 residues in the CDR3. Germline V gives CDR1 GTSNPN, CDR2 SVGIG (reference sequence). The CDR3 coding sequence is TGTGCCTGGAGAGGGGACGGCAACACCGGGGAGCTGTTTTTT. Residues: CAWRGDGNTGELFF.

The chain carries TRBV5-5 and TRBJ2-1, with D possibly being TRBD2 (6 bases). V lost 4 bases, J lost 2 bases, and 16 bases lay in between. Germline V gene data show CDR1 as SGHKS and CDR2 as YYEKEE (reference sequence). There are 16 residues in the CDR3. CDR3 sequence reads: CASSPSRDSTYNEQFF. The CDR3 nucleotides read TGTGCCAGCAGCCCCAGCCGGGACTCGACCTACAATGAGCAGTTCTTC.

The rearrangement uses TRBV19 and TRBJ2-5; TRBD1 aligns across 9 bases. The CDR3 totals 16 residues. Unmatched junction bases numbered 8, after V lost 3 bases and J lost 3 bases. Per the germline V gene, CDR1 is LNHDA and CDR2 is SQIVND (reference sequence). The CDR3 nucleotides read TGTGCCAGTAGTATTTGGGGTCGGACAGGGGAAGAGACCCAGTACTTC. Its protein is CASSIWGRTGEETQYF.

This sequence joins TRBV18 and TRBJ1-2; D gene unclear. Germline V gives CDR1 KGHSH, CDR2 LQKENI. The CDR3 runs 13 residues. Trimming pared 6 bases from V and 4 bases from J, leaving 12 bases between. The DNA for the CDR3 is TGTGCCAGCTCCCCCACAGAATCCTATGGCTACACCTTC. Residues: CASSPTESYGYTF.

This CDR3 reads CASSGDQPGSYGYTF. Written as DNA, the CDR3 is TGTGCCAGCAGTGGGGACCAGCCGGGATCCTATGGCTACACCTTC. The chain recombines TRBV28 with TRBJ1-2, with a tentative D call TRBD1 (5 bases). Trimming shortened V by 5 bases and J by 4 bases, and 17 bases separated the two germline ends. CDR3 length equals 15 residues. Germline-derived CDR1 and CDR2 are MDHEN and SYDVKM.

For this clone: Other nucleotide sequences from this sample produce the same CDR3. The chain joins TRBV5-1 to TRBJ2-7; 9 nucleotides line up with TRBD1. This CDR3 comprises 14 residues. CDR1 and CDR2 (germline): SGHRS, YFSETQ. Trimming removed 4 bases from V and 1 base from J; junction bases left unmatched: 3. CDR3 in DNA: TGCGCCAGCAGCCGGGACAGGGCTTCCTACGAGCAGTACTTC. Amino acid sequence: CASSRDRASYEQYF. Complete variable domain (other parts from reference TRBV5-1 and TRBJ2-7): KAGVTQTPRYLIKTRGQQVTLSCSPISGHRSVSWYQQTPGQGLQFLFEYFSETQRNKGNFPGRFSGRQFSNSRSEMNVSTLELGDSALYLCASSRDRASYEQYFGPGTRLTVT.

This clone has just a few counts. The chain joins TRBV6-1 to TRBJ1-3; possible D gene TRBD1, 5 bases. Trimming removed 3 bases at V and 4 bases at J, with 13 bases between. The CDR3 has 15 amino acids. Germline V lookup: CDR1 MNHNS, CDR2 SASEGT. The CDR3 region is CASSDGGAKGNTIYF. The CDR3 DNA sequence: TGTGCCAGCAGTGATGGGGGAGCAAAAGGAAACACCATATATTTT.

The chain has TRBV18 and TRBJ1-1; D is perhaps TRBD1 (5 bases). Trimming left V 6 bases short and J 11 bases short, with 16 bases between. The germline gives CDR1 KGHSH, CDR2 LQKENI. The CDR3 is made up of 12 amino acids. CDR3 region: CASSEQERLAFF. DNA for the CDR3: TGTGCCAGCTCCGAACAGGAGAGACTGGCTTTCTTT.

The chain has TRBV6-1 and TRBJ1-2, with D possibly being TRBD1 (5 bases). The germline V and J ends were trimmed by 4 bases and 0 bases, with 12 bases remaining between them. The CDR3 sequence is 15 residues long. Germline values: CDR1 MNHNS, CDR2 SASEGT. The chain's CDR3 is CASSVLTATNYGYTF. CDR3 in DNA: TGTGCCAGCAGTGTCCTGACAGCCACTAACTATGGCTACACCTTC.

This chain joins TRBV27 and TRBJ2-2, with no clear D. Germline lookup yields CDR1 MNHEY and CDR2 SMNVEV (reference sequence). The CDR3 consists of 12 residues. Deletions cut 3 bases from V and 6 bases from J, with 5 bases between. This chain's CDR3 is CASSFAPGELFF. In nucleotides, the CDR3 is TGTGCCAGCAGTTTTGCTCCCGGGGAGCTGTTTTTT.

Here the CDR3 reads CASLTESNYGYTF. In DNA, the CDR3 is TGTGCCAGTTTGACAGAATCTAACTATGGCTACACCTTC. The chain combines TRBV2 with TRBJ1-2, with a tentative D call TRBD1 (5 bases). Germline V gives CDR1 SNHLY, CDR2 FYNNEI. This CDR3 region has 13 residues. Trimming stripped 9 bases from V and 0 bases from J, with 11 bases between.

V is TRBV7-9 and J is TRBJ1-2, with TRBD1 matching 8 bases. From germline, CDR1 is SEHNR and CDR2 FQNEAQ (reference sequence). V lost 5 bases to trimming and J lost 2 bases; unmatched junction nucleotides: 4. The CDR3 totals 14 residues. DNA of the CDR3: TGTGCCAGCAGCCCACGGACAGGGAACTATGGCTACACCTTC. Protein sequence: CASSPRTGNYGYTF.

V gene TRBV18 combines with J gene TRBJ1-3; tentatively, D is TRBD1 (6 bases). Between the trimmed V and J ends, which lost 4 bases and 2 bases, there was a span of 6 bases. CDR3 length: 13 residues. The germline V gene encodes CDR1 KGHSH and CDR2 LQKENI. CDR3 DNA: TGTGCCAGCTCACAGGGGGCTGGAAACACCATATATTTT. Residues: CASSQGAGNTIYF.

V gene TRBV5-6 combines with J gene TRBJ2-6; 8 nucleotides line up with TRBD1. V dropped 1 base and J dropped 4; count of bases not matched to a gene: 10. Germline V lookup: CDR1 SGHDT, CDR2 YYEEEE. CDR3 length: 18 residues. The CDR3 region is CASSLFWTGPLGANVLTF. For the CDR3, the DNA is TGTGCCAGCAGCTTGTTCTGGACAGGGCCTTTGGGGGCCAACGTCCTGACTTTC.

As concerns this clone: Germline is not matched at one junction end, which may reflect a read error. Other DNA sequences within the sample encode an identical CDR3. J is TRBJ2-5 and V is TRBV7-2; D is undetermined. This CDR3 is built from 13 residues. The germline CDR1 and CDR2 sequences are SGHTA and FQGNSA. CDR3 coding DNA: TGTGCCAGCAGCTTAAGCTCCCAAGAGACTCAGTACTTC. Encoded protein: CASSLSSQETQYF.

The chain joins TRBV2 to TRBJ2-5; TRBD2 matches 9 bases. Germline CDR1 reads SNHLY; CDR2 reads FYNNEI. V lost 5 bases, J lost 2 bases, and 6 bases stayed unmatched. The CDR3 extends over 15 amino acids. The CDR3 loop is CASSLGGGVQETQYF. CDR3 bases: TGTGCCAGCAGTTTAGGCGGGGGGGTACAAGAGACCCAGTACTTC.

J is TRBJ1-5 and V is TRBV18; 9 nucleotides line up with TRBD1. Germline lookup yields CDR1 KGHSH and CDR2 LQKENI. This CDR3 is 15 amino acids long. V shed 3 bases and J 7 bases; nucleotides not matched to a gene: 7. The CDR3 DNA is TGTGCCAGCTCACCGGGACAGGGTCATTGGCAGCCCCAGCATTTT. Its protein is CASSPGQGHWQPQHF. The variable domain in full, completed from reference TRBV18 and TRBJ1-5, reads NAGVMQNPRHLVRRRGQEARLRCSPMKGHSHVYWYRQLPEEGLKFMVYLQKENIIDESGMPKERFSAEFPKEGPSILRIQQVVRGDSAAYFCASSPGQGHWQPQHFGDGTRLSIL.

CDR3 residues: CASSREGLNTEAFF. In DNA, the CDR3 is TGCGCCAGCAGCCGAGAAGGGCTGAACACTGAAGCTTTCTTT. This sequence joins TRBV4-3 and TRBJ1-1; D remains ambiguous. Germline assignment: CDR1 LGHNA and CDR2 YSLEER. V gave up 4 bases and J gave up 0 bases, with 9 bases separating them. The CDR3 covers 14 residues.

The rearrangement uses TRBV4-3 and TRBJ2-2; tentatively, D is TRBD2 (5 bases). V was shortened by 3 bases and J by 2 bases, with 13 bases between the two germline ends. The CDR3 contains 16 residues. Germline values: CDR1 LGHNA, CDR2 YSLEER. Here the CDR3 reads CASSHADRDNTGELFF. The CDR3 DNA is TGCGCCAGCAGCCACGCGGACCGGGATAACACCGGGGAGCTGTTTTTT.